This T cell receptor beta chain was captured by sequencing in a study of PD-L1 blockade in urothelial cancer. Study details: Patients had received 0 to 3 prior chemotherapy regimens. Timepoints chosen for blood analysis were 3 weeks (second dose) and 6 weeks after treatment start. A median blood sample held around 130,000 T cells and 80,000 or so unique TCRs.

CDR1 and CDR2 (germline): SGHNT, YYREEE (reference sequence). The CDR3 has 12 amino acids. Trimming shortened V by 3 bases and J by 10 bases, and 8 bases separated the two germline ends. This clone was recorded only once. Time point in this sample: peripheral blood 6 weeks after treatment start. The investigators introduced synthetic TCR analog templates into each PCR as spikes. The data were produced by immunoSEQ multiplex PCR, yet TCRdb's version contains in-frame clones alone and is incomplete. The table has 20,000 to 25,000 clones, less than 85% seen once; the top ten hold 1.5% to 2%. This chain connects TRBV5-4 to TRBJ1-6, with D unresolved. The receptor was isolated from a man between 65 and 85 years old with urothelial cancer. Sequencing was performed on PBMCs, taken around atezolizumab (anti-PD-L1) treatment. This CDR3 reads CASSSPGSPLHF. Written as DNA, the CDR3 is TGTGCCAGCAGCTCCCCGGGATCACCCCTCCACTTT.